The T cell receptor (beta chain) under discussion was sequenced for a study of blood T cell repertoires in COVID-19. Background on the study: Sources were T cells, B-cell-depleted T cells, or PBMCs; the material itself was cDNA or gDNA.

Authors' data handling: Reference gene primer amplification yielded estimated nucleated cell counts. Clones were sequenced by immunoSEQ multiplex PCR, and TCRdb holds only the in-frame ones, with some missing. V and J calls and clone size are as listed in that table; D and trimming were resolved from the DNA. The profile shows about 300,000 clones, around nine tenths of them singletons. The V gene's germline CDR1 is GTSNPN and CDR2 SVGIG (reference sequence). The V and J ends lost 1 base and 5 bases respectively, with 9 bases between them. This CDR3 has 13 residues. This TCR derives from a man aged 65-85 years with acute or convalescent COVID-19. This chain links TRBV30 with TRBJ1-5; possible D gene TRBD1, 5 bases. The sequencing sample was made of peripheral blood. The CDR3 DNA reads TGTGCCTGGAGTGGGGCAGGGCATCAGCCCCAGCATTTT. It codes for CAWSGAGHQPQHF.